Shown below are 28 T cell receptor beta chains from a single sample sequenced in a study of identical twins. TCRdb ran MiXCR on the 5' RACE reads and lists one entry per CDR3 protein. The table includes roughly 250,000 distinct CDR3 sequences, about 7.5% detected once. These data were also reused for a study on yellow fever vaccine responses in identical twins.

The sample taken for sequencing was CD8+ T cells sorted from blood. The receptors were gathered from a woman between 18 and 29 years old in good health.

This clonotype was seen at least ten times. The genes are TRBV24-1 and TRBJ1-5; maybe TRBD1 (6 bases). The V end was cut by 1 base, the J end by 4 bases, with 7 bases between. CDR1 and CDR2 (germline): KGHDR, SFDVKD. This CDR3 contains 14 residues. CDR3 amino acids: CATSDLGGNQPQHF. The CDR3 DNA follows: TGTGCCACCAGTGATTTAGGGGGAAATCAGCCCCAGCATTTT.

This clonotype has just a few counts. This chain connects TRBV4-2 to TRBJ2-1; D unresolved. This CDR3 has 15 residues. From germline, CDR1 is LGHNA and CDR2 YNFKEQ. The V end was cut by 2 bases, the J end by 4 bases, with 12 bases between. The CDR3 sequence is CASSQYETKYNEQFF. DNA for the CDR3: TGTGCCAGCAGCCAATATGAGACCAAATACAATGAGCAGTTCTTC.

This clonotype was detected ten times or more. The V and J genes are TRBV7-8 and TRBJ2-5; 8 bases align to TRBD2. This CDR3 has 14 residues. J gave up 5 bases and V 7 bases, and 9 bases lay outside the gene matches. Germline V gene sequence: CDR1 SGHVS, CDR2 FQNEAQ. The chain's CDR3 is CASMRTSPWETQYF. The CDR3 DNA is TGTGCCAGCATGCGGACTAGCCCCTGGGAGACCCAGTACTTC.

This clonotype was counted many times. The V call is TRBV12-3 or TRBV12-4, the J call TRBJ2-1; D is unresolved. The V gene lost 6 bases and the J gene lost 4 bases, with 13 bases spanning the gap. The CDR3 is 14 residues long. Here the CDR3 DNA reads TGTGCCAGCAGCCTACTCGACCATTACAATGAGCAGTTCTTC. Its protein is CASSLLDHYNEQFF.

The rearrangement links TRBV4-2 to TRBJ2-2; D possibly uses TRBD1 or TRBD2 (6 bases each). V lost 0 bases, J lost 6 bases, and 11 bases lay in between. The CDR3 runs to 15 residues. Germline V gives CDR1 LGHNA, CDR2 YNFKEQ. CDR3 nucleotides: TGTGCCAGCAGCCAAGATTTAGGGGGGCCCGGGGAGCTGTTTTTT. Its protein is CASSQDLGGPGELFF.

This chain connects TRBV14 to TRBJ2-3; D is undetermined. Trimming left V 0 bases short and J 0 bases short, with 13 bases between. The CDR3 is made up of 17 amino acids. Germline loops: CDR1 SGHDN, CDR2 FVKESK. CDR3 loop: CASSQDGQVYSTDTQYF. The CDR3 nucleotides are TGTGCCAGCAGCCAAGATGGGCAGGTCTATAGCACAGATACGCAGTATTTT.

This clonotype came up a few times. The CDR3 coding sequence is TGTGCCAGCTCACCACGGGACGGAGGCTCCTACGAGCAGTACGTC. Translation gives CASSPRDGGSYEQYV. The V and J genes are TRBV18 and TRBJ2-7; D assignment may be TRBD1 or TRBD2 (5 bases each). The length of the CDR3 is 15 residues. The ends were cut back, 1 base at V and 0 bases at J, with 10 bases in the middle. Germline CDR1 and CDR2: KGHSH and LQKENI.

This chain connects TRBV10-2 to TRBJ2-1, with TRBD2 matching 12 bases. CDR3 size: 16 residues. Germline loops: CDR1 WSHSY, CDR2 SAAADI. The V gene end was trimmed by 6 bases and the J gene end by 7 bases; junction bases not matched to a gene: 10. The CDR3 bases are TGCGCCAGCAGCTATCAAGGGCTAGCGGGAGGGAATGAGCAGTTCTTC. It yields the protein CASSYQGLAGGNEQFF.

This clonotype occurred a few times. The chain joins TRBV12-3 or TRBV12-4 to TRBJ2-3; tentative D call: TRBD2 (7 bases). Trimming left V 3 bases short and J 5 bases short, with 15 bases between. This CDR3 is 15 amino acids long. DNA for the CDR3: TGTGCCAGCAGTTTTGGGGGGGGGCCCGGAGATACGCAGTATTTT. Amino acid sequence: CASSFGGGPGDTQYF.

This rearrangement joins TRBV28 to TRBJ2-5, with 8 bases aligning to TRBD2. The CDR3 covers 18 residues. Germline V gene sequence: CDR1 MDHEN, CDR2 SYDVKM. Trimming took 6 bases from V and 5 from J; bases not matched to a gene: 20. The CDR3 sequence is CASRQKSPRVAGTETQYF. Written as DNA, the CDR3 is TGTGCCAGCAGGCAAAAATCCCCCCGGGTAGCGGGAACCGAGACCCAGTACTTC.

This clonotype has just a few counts. J is TRBJ2-2 and V is TRBV6-1; weak D call: TRBD1 (5 bases). The V and J ends lost 10 bases and 0 bases respectively, with 15 bases between them. The V gene's germline CDR1 is MNHNS and CDR2 SASEGT. The CDR3 loop spans 15 amino acids. The CDR3 loop is CATRWGASNTGELFF. The CDR3 DNA reads TGTGCCACGCGATGGGGCGCCTCGAACACCGGGGAGCTGTTTTTT.

In this sample, this clonotype turned up many times. The CDR3 DNA is TGTGCCAGCTCTCGGCAGGTGAACACTGAAGCTTTCTTT. Its protein product is CASSRQVNTEAFF. This chain joins TRBV6-4 and TRBJ1-1; D is unresolved. This CDR3 region has 13 residues. Germline V lookup: CDR1 MRHNA, CDR2 SNTAGT. The V end lost 8 bases, the J end lost 0 bases, and 10 bases lay between the germline ends.

The CDR3 here is CSAPLTNTEAFF. CDR3 DNA sequence: TGCAGTGCTCCCCTTACGAACACTGAAGCTTTCTTT. The chain has TRBV20-1 and TRBJ1-1; unclear D gene. Trimming took off 5 bases at V and 1 base at J, with 8 bases between the two ends. The CDR3 has 12 residues. CDR1 DFQATT and CDR2 SNEGSKA come from the germline V gene (reference sequence).

This clonotype was recorded a few times. The chain is built from TRBV7-9 and TRBJ2-3; the D is unclear. The CDR3 is made up of 15 amino acids. Deletions cut 4 bases from V and 1 base from J, with 12 bases between. CDR1 is SEHNR, CDR2 FQNEAQ, per germline (reference sequence). In DNA, the CDR3 is TGTGCCAGCAGCTCTAATATCGGACGCACAGATACGCAGTATTTT. The encoded protein is CASSSNIGRTDTQYF.

This chain joins TRBV7-2 and TRBJ2-1; 11 bases are a match to TRBD2. The germline V gene encodes CDR1 SGHTA and CDR2 FQGNSA. V shed 3 bases, J shed 5 bases, and the junction held 3 bases outside the gene matches. The CDR3 spans 15 residues. DNA of the CDR3: TGTGCCAGCAGCTTGCTAGCGGGAGGTGACAATGAGCAGTTCTTC. This translates into CASSLLAGGDNEQFF.

CDR3 DNA: TGTGCCAGCAGGGACGGGGCCCCCGAAACCGGGGAGCTGTTTTTT. Translating gives CASRDGAPETGELFF. V is TRBV6-1 and J is TRBJ2-2; either TRBD1 or TRBD2 may fit D (5 bases each). Trimming removed 6 bases at V and 5 bases at J, with 16 bases between. In germline, CDR1 is MNHNS, CDR2 SASEGT. The CDR3 has 15 amino acids.

This clonotype has more than one count but fewer than ten. V usage is TRBV3-1 and J usage is TRBJ2-1; D is tentatively TRBD1 or TRBD2 (5 bases each). The germline V gene has CDR1 LGHDT and CDR2 YNNKEL (reference sequence). The CDR3 is 16 amino acids. V gave up 1 base and J gave up 9 bases, with 19 bases separating them. CDR3 in amino acids: CASSQGYDSPSGEQFF. The CDR3 DNA sequence: TGTGCCAGCAGCCAAGGGTATGACAGCCCGAGCGGTGAGCAGTTCTTC.

This clonotype was observed a few times. V gene TRBV6-2 or TRBV6-3 combines with J gene TRBJ2-7, with 13 bases that match TRBD2. V trimming: 5 bases; J trimming: 2 bases; junction bases outside the gene matches: 15. Per germline, CDR1 MNHEY and CDR2 SVGEGT. The length of the CDR3 is 19 residues. The CDR3 spells CASSTLTSGRTFLPYEQYF. CDR3 nucleotides: TGTGCCAGCAGTACCCTGACTAGCGGGAGGACTTTTTTACCCTACGAGCAGTACTTC.

This clonotype has a count of ten or more. The chain recombines TRBV7-9 with TRBJ1-1; no firm D call. Trimming removed 3 bases at V and 6 bases at J, with 17 bases between. Germline assignment: CDR1 SEHNR and CDR2 FQNEAQ (reference sequence). The CDR3 sequence is 15 residues long. The CDR3 here is CASSFHSVADPEAFF. For the CDR3, the DNA is TGTGCCAGCAGCTTCCATAGTGTGGCCGATCCTGAAGCTTTCTTT.

The rearrangement uses TRBV27 and TRBJ1-2; the match to TRBD1 covers 7 bases. V lost 5 bases, J lost 7 bases, and 10 bases stayed unmatched. Germline V gene lookup returns CDR1 MNHEY and CDR2 SMNVEV (reference sequence). CDR3 size: 14 residues. CDR3 coding DNA: TGTGCCAGCAGTCCCACAGGGGCTGGTATTGGCTACACCTTC. This gives the protein CASSPTGAGIGYTF.

The V gene is TRBV2, the J gene TRBJ2-7, with TRBD2 matching 9 bases. This CDR3 has 15 amino acids. After removal of 0 bases from V and 5 bases from J, the junction contained 5 bases not matched to a gene. CDR1 is SNHLY and CDR2 is FYNNEI in the germline V gene. CDR3 protein: CASSEARGGAHEQYV. The CDR3 nucleotides read TGTGCCAGCAGTGAAGCCCGCGGGGGGGCCCACGAGCAGTACGTC.

The chain employs TRBV21-1 and TRBJ2-5; the D call in the table, TRBD2, was not verified against the DNA. TRBV21-1 is flagged as a pseudogene. The CDR3 sequence is 14 residues long. CDR3 residues: CATLHRGPKETQYF. The CDR3 nucleotides read TGTGCCACCCTCCACCGGGGACCGAAAGAGACCCAGTACTTC.

CDR3 sequence (DNA): TGCAGTGCCCCCTCGGAGGGGAAAGGTGCTCCAAGTGGGACCCAGTACTTC. It encodes CSAPSEGKGAPSGTQYF. The chain joins TRBV20-1 to TRBJ2-5; possibly TRBD2 for D (6 bases). V lost 6 bases to trimming and J lost 7 bases, with 30 bases between them. This CDR3 is 17 amino acids long. CDR1 is DFQATT, CDR2 SNEGSKA, per germline (reference sequence).

This clonotype was observed a handful of times. V usage is TRBV7-6 and J usage is TRBJ2-1; 7 nucleotides line up with TRBD2. Trimming at V came to 0 bases and at J to 7 bases, leaving 15 bases not matched to a gene. Germline V lookup: CDR1 SGHVS, CDR2 FNYEAQ. The CDR3 consists of 18 residues. The CDR3 nucleotides read TGTGCCAGCAGCTTAGCCGCGTTTGGGGGGAGGGCCAGGAATGAGCAGTTCTTC. Its protein product is CASSLAAFGGRARNEQFF.

This chain links TRBV16 with TRBJ2-3, with no clear D. Per the germline V gene, CDR1 is KGHSY and CDR2 is FQNENV. The CDR3 runs to 14 residues. V lost 6 bases, J lost 4 bases, and 14 bases lay in between. This chain's CDR3 is CASSQPASADTQYF. The CDR3 DNA follows: TGTGCCAGCAGTCAGCCGGCGTCTGCAGATACGCAGTATTTT.

In its sample, this clonotype was seen many times. The chain uses TRBV7-8 and TRBJ1-1; no definite D call. The CDR3 length is 13 residues. Germline CDR1 and CDR2: SGHVS and FQNEAQ. The V end lost 5 bases, the J end lost 1 base, and 8 bases lay between the germline ends. CDR3 nucleotide sequence: TGTGCCAGCAGCCCAAGAAAGAACACTGAAGCTTTCTTT. Amino acid sequence: CASSPRKNTEAFF.

This clonotype has ten or more counts. As DNA, the CDR3 is TGTGCCAGCAGTTTAGCTAGCCAAGAAAATGAGCAGTTCTTC. This translates into CASSLASQENEQFF. V usage is TRBV27 and J usage is TRBJ2-1; maybe TRBD2 (5 bases). CDR1 and CDR2 from the germline V gene are MNHEY and SMNVEV (reference sequence). V lost 2 bases, J lost 7 bases, and 12 bases lay in between. The CDR3 is 14 residues long.

This clonotype was recorded a few times. V usage is TRBV4-2 and J usage is TRBJ2-1; perhaps D is TRBD1 or TRBD2 (5 bases each). This CDR3 contains 15 residues. The V end lost 11 bases, the J end lost 5 bases, and 22 bases lay between the germline ends. Germline V gene lookup returns CDR1 LGHNA and CDR2 YNFKEQ. The CDR3 protein is CAATPGLETHNEQFF. CDR3 nucleotide sequence: TGTGCCGCCACGCCGGGGCTGGAGACTCACAATGAGCAGTTCTTC.